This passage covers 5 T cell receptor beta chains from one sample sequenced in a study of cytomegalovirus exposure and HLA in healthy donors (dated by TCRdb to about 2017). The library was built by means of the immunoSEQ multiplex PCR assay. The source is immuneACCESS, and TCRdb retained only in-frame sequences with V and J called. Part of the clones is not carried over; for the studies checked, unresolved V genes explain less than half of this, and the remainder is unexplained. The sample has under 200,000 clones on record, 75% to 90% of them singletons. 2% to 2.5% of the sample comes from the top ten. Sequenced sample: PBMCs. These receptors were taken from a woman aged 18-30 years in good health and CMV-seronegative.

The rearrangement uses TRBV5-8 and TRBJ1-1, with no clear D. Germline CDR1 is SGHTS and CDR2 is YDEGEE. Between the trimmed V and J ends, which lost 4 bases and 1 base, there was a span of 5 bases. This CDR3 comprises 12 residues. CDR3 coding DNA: TGTGCCAGCAGCCACGGGAACACTGAAGCTTTCTTT. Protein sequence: CASSHGNTEAFF. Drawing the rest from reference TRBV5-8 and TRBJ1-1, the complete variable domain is EAGVTQSPTHLIKTRGQQATLRCSPISGHTSVYWYQQALGLGLQFLLWYDEGEERNRGNFPPRFSGRQFPNYSSELNVNALELEDSALYLCASSHGNTEAFFGQGTRLTVV.

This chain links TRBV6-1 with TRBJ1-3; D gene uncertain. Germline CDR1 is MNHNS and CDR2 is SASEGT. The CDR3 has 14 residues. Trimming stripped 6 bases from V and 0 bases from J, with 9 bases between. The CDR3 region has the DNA TGTGCCAGCAGAGAGATCTACTCTGGAAACACCATATATTTT. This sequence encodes CASREIYSGNTIYF.

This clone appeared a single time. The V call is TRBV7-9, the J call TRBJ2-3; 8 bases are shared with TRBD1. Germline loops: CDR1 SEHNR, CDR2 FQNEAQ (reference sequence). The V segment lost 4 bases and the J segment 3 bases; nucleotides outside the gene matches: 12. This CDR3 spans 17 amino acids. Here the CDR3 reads CASSSTLTGVRTDTQYF. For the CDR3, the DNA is TGTGCCAGCAGCTCTACCTTGACAGGGGTGAGGACAGATACGCAGTATTTT.

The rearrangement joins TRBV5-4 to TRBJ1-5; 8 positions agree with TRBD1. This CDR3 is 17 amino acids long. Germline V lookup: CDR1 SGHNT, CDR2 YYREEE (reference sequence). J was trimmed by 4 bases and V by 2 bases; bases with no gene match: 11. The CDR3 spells CASSFPRPHRGNQPQHF. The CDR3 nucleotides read TGTGCCAGCAGCTTCCCCCGGCCCCACAGGGGGAATCAGCCCCAGCATTTT. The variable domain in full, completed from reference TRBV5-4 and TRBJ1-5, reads ETGVTQSPTHLIKTRGQQVTLRCSSQSGHNTVSWYQQALGQGPQFIFQYYREEENGRGNFPPRFSGLQFPNYSSELNVNALELDDSALYLCASSFPRPHRGNQPQHFGDGTRLSIL.

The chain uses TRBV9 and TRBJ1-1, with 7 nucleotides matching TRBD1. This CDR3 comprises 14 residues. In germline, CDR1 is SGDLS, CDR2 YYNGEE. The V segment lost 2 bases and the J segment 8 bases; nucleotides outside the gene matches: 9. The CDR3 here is CASSVGPTGMEAFF. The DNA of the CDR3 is TGTGCCAGCAGCGTCGGCCCGACAGGGATGGAAGCTTTCTTT. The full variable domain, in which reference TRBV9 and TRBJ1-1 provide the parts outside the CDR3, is DSGVTQTPKHLITATGQRVTLRCSPRSGDLSVYWYQQSLDQGLQFLIQYYNGEERAKGNILERFSAQQFPDLHSELNLSSLELGDSALYFCASSVGPTGMEAFFGQGTRLTVV.